The clone carrying this TCR beta chain was seen repeatedly, ten times or more. Its matching antigen is unknown. TCRdb processed the RT-PCR reads anew with MiXCR; each CDR3 protein has one entry. The sample holds 650,000 to 800,000 distinct CDR3 sequences; about 15% are singletons and the top ten take less than 9%. The data were taken from a study of response to subunit inactivated influenza vaccine. General observations from the study: With each seasonal influenza vaccination, the authors suggested, few new T cells are recruited.

The TCR comes from a man over 45 who received an inactivated influenza vaccine. The input for sequencing was PBMCs from blood, taken about 14 days before vaccination.

Written as DNA, the CDR3 is TGCGCCAGCAGCTGGGACGGAATTAATCAGCCCCAGCATTTT. It specifies CASSWDGINQPQHF. This chain connects TRBV5-1 to TRBJ1-5; a weak D match, TRBD1 (5 bases). CDR3 length: 14 residues. Germline lookup yields CDR1 SGHRS and CDR2 YFSETQ. The V gene lost 3 bases and the J gene lost 4 bases, with 11 bases spanning the gap. The full variable domain, in which reference TRBV5-1 and TRBJ1-5 provide the parts outside the CDR3, is KAGVTQTPRYLIKTRGQQVTLSCSPISGHRSVSWYQQTPGQGLQFLFEYFSETQRNKGNFPGRFSGRQFSNSRSEMNVSTLELGDSALYLCASSWDGINQPQHFGDGTRLSIL.